This T cell receptor beta chain came from a study of cytomegalovirus exposure and HLA in healthy donors. V lost 1 base and J lost 3; bases outside the gene matches: 11. Germline V gives CDR1 SGHRS, CDR2 YFSETQ. The CDR3 is 17 amino acids. About this clone itself: Its antigen is still unknown.

Study findings and constraints: At a 0.05 false discovery rate, a later analysis found 18,000 or so TCR beta sequences to be associated with HLA alleles. Segments of the TCR beta V type were, in most cases, productive about 87% or about 30% of the time in an earlier analysis. Reportedly, fewer N-insertions than the roughly 700-donor mean appeared in an Asian-associated ancestry cluster in a later analysis.

PCR involved 60 Vbeta and 13 Jbeta primers. Assay: immunoSEQ multiplex PCR; the TCRdb copy retains only in-frame clones and omits some. Among just under 250,000 clones listed, 82% were seen once. Sequencing was performed on PBMCs. The receptor comes from a woman in her thirties or forties in good health and CMV-seropositive. The rearrangement joins TRBV5-1 to TRBJ2-5, with 8 bases aligning to TRBD1. CDR3 amino acids: CASSLQSAPQGEETQYF. The CDR3 nucleotides are TGCGCCAGCAGCTTGCAATCGGCCCCACAGGGGGAAGAGACCCAGTACTTC.